This is a list of T cell receptor beta chains from one sample in a study of blood T cell repertoires in COVID-19. Assay used: immunoSEQ multiplex PCR; TCRdb lists only in-frame clones, some missing. Of about 330,000 clones listed, more than 75% are singletons. Sequencing was carried out using PBMCs or T cells enriched from blood (not recorded which). These receptors were taken from a woman under 40 who had recovered from COVID-19. CDR3s include the opening cysteine and the closing phenylalanine or tryptophan. The order of the fields is D gene, clone size, J gene, V gene, CDR3 protein, CDR3 DNA. The D gene is left open where the match is weak. Only some rows state a clone size, as once, few, many or a class for expanded clones.

d_gene: -
abundance: -
j_gene: TRBJ1-2
v_gene: TRBV18
CDR3aa: CASFPQGTTNYGYTF
CDR3nt: TGTGCCAGCTTTCCCCAGGGGACTACTAACTATGGCTACACCTTC

d_gene: TRBD1
abundance: -
j_gene: TRBJ2-3
v_gene: TRBV27
CDR3aa: CASSDRGRADTQYF
CDR3nt: TGTGCCAGCAGCGACAGGGGAAGGGCAGATACGCAGTATTTT

d_gene: -
abundance: many
j_gene: TRBJ2-1
v_gene: TRBV4-3
CDR3aa: CASSQDRYGSYPSDEQFF
CDR3nt: TGCGCCAGCAGCCAAGATAGGTATGGGAGCTACCCCAGTGATGAGCAGTTCTTC

d_gene: -
abundance: -
j_gene: TRBJ1-2
v_gene: TRBV18
CDR3aa: CASSTDRLDGYTF
CDR3nt: TGTGCCAGCTCAACCGACAGGCTGGATGGCTACACCTTC

d_gene: TRBD2
abundance: few
j_gene: TRBJ2-5
v_gene: TRBV9
CDR3aa: CASSGRLAGGMETQYF
CDR3nt: TGTGCCAGCAGCGGTCGACTAGCGGGGGGTATGGAGACCCAGTACTTC

d_gene: -
abundance: -
j_gene: TRBJ1-1
v_gene: TRBV4-3
CDR3aa: CASSLGRGMNTEAFF
CDR3nt: TGCGCCAGCAGCCTTGGTCGGGGGATGAACACTGAAGCTTTCTTT

d_gene: -
abundance: -
j_gene: TRBJ2-7
v_gene: TRBV6-4
CDR3aa: CASSPPRGGVSLEQYF
CDR3nt: TGTGCCAGCAGCCCCCCCCGCGGGGGCGTCTCTCTCGAGCAGTACTTC

d_gene: -
abundance: -
j_gene: TRBJ2-5
v_gene: TRBV6-1
CDR3aa: CASSEAEGETQYF
CDR3nt: TGTGCCAGCAGTGAAGCGGAGGGCGAGACCCAGTACTTC

d_gene: -
abundance: -
j_gene: TRBJ2-3
v_gene: TRBV20-1
CDR3aa: CSASQIGRQDTQYF
CDR3nt: TGCAGTGCTAGTCAAATTGGGAGGCAGGATACGCAGTATTTT

d_gene: -
abundance: -
j_gene: TRBJ1-2
v_gene: TRBV6-5
CDR3aa: CASGMAGHYGYTF
CDR3nt: TGTGCCAGTGGGATGGCAGGGCACTATGGCTACACCTTC

d_gene: TRBD1
abundance: -
j_gene: TRBJ1-1
v_gene: TRBV19
CDR3aa: CASNRDRVGTEAFF
CDR3nt: TGTGCCAGTAATCGGGACAGGGTAGGAACTGAAGCTTTCTTT

d_gene: TRBD1
abundance: -
j_gene: TRBJ1-4
v_gene: TRBV14
CDR3aa: CASSQYRQGDTNEKLFF
CDR3nt: TGTGCCAGCAGCCAATATCGGCAGGGGGATACTAATGAAAAACTGTTTTTT

d_gene: -
abundance: -
j_gene: TRBJ1-5
v_gene: TRBV6-1
CDR3aa: CASSDSEVYNRNQPQHF
CDR3nt: TGTGCCAGCAGTGATTCGGAGGTGTACAATCGCAATCAGCCCCAGCATTTT

d_gene: -
abundance: -
j_gene: TRBJ2-7
v_gene: TRBV19
CDR3aa: CASSMPSASYEQYF
CDR3nt: TGTGCCAGTAGTATGCCTAGCGCCTCCTACGAGCAGTACTTC

d_gene: -
abundance: -
j_gene: TRBJ1-4
v_gene: TRBV19
CDR3aa: CASSTPQGRGLFF
CDR3nt: TGTGCCAGTAGTACTCCGCAAGGTCGGGGACTGTTTTTT

d_gene: TRBD2
abundance: -
j_gene: TRBJ2-3
v_gene: TRBV10-3
CDR3aa: CAITGGSTDTQYF
CDR3nt: TGTGCCATCACGGGGGGAAGCACAGATACGCAGTATTTT

d_gene: -
abundance: -
j_gene: TRBJ2-4
v_gene: TRBV19
CDR3aa: CASSPKSGSINIQYF
CDR3nt: TGTGCCAGTAGTCCGAAGTCCGGGAGTATTAACATTCAGTACTTC

d_gene: -
abundance: few
j_gene: TRBJ2-7
v_gene: TRBV27
CDR3aa: CASSPGGLAGYEQYF
CDR3nt: TGTGCCAGCAGTCCCGGTGGTCTAGCCGGCTACGAGCAGTACTTC

d_gene: -
abundance: -
j_gene: TRBJ1-5
v_gene: TRBV27
CDR3aa: CASSFWRDQPQHF
CDR3nt: TGTGCCAGCAGTTTTTGGAGGGATCAGCCCCAGCATTTT

d_gene: -
abundance: -
j_gene: TRBJ2-5
v_gene: TRBV6-5
CDR3aa: CASSYSSAKGETQYF
CDR3nt: TGTGCCAGCAGCTACTCTAGCGCCAAAGGAGAGACCCAGTACTTC

d_gene: -
abundance: -
j_gene: TRBJ1-1
v_gene: TRBV27
CDR3aa: CASRVGVEAFF
CDR3nt: TGTGCCAGCCGGGTGGGTGTTGAAGCTTTCTTT